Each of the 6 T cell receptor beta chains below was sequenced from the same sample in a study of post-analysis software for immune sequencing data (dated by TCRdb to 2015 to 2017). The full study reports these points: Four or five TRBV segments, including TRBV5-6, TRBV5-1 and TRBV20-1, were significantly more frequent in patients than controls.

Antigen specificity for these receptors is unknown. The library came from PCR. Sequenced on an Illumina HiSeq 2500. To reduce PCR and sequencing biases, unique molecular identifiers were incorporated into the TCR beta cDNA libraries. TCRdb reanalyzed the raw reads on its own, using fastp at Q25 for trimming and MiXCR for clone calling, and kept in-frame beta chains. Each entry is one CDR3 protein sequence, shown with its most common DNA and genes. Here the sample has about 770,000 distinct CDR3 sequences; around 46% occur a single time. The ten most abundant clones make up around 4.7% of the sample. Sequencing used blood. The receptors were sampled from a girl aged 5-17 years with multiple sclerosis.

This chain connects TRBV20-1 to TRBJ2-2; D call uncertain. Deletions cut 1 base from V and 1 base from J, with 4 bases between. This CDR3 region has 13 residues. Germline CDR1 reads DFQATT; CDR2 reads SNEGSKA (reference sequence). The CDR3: CSARGENTGELFF. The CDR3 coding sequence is TGCAGTGCTAGAGGAGAGAACACCGGGGAGCTGTTTTTT.

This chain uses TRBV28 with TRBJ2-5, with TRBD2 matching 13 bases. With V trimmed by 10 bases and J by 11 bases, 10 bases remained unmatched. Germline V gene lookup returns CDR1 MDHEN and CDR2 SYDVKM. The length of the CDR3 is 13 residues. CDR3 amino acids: CANPTSGRWEQYF. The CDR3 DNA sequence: TGTGCCAACCCGACTAGCGGGAGGTGGGAGCAGTACTTC.

Here the CDR3 reads CASRVDRLPETQYF. As DNA, the CDR3 is TGTGCCAGCAGGGTTGACAGGTTACCAGAGACCCAGTACTTC. J is TRBJ2-5 and V is TRBV7-2, with D perhaps matching TRBD1 (6 bases). The CDR3 has 14 amino acids. Germline loops: CDR1 SGHTA, CDR2 FQGNSA. Trimming pared 6 bases from V and 4 bases from J, leaving 15 bases between.

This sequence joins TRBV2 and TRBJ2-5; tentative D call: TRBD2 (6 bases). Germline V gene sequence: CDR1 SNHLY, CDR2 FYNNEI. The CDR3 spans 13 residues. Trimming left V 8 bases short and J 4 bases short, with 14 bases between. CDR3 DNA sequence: TGTGCCAGCTTGGGACGGGGGTTAGAGACCCAGTACTTC. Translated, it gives CASLGRGLETQYF.

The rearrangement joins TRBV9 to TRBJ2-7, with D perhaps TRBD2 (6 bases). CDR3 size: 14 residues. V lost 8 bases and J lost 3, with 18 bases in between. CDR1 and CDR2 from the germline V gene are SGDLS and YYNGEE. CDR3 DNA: TGTGCCAGTAGCCCCGGCGGGATCCACTACGAGCAGTACTTC. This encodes CASSPGGIHYEQYF.

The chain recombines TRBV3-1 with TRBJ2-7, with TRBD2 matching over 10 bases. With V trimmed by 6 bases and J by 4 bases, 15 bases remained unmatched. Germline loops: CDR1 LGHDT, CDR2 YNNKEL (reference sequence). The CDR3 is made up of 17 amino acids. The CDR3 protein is CASSSYASGSFGYEQYF. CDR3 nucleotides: TGTGCCAGCAGTTCCTACGCTAGCGGGAGTTTTGGTTACGAGCAGTACTTC.